One and the same sample provided the 20 T cell receptor beta chains below, sequenced in a study of Ad26.COV2.S vaccination and SARS-CoV-2 variants. The method was immunoSEQ multiplex PCR; TCRdb's version includes in-frame clones alone and lacks a portion of them. The sample lists roughly 140,000 clones, 86% occurring once. The specimen was peripheral blood, collected after recovery from COVID-19. These receptor sequences come from a human donor who had recovered from COVID-19.

V and J are TRBV10-1 and TRBJ2-3; 9 bases fit TRBD2. The germline V gene encodes CDR1 WNHNN and CDR2 SYGVQD (reference sequence). V shed 2 bases, J shed 1 base, and the junction held 4 bases outside the gene matches. The CDR3 extends over 16 amino acids. The DNA for the CDR3 is TGCGCCAGCAGTGAGCTAGCGGGGAGTGGCACAGATACGCAGTATTTT. Protein sequence: CASSELAGSGTDTQYF.

The chain joins TRBV18 to TRBJ2-2; no firm D call. This CDR3 has 15 residues. Germline V CDR1 and CDR2: KGHSH, LQKENI. V lost 1 base to trimming and J lost 2 bases, with 8 bases between them. CDR3 DNA sequence: TGTGCCAGCTCACCACAGTCAGCCAACACCGGGGAGCTGTTTTTT. This encodes CASSPQSANTGELFF.

The rearrangement uses TRBV28 and TRBJ1-2; the D gene is possibly TRBD1 (6 bases). The CDR3 totals 15 residues. CDR1 is MDHEN, CDR2 SYDVKM, per germline. The V end was cut by 7 bases, the J end by 6 bases, with 21 bases between. The CDR3 region has the DNA TGTGCCAGCACCGCGGACCGCGGGGGCATCCATGGCTACACCTTC. This encodes CASTADRGGIHGYTF.

The gene calls are TRBV2 and TRBJ1-1, with unresolved D. CDR3 length: 15 amino acids. Per the germline V gene, CDR1 is SNHLY and CDR2 is FYNNEI. V lost 4 bases and J lost 4, with 16 bases in between. This CDR3 is CASSGSRWVGTEAFF. CDR3 DNA sequence: TGTGCCAGCAGTGGTTCAAGGTGGGTGGGCACTGAAGCTTTCTTT.

The chain employs TRBV6-5 and TRBJ1-1; D not certain. The CDR3 has 13 residues. The V gene lost 4 bases and the J gene lost 8 bases, with 14 bases spanning the gap. CDR1 MNHEY and CDR2 SVGAGI come from the germline V gene. The CDR3 sequence: CASSWSSESEAFF. The CDR3 region has the DNA TGTGCCAGCAGTTGGTCATCGGAGAGCGAAGCTTTCTTT.

V gene TRBV6-1 combines with J gene TRBJ2-5; TRBD2 agrees at 9 bases. The V segment lost 2 bases and the J segment 6 bases; nucleotides outside the gene matches: 13. Germline lookup yields CDR1 MNHNS and CDR2 SASEGT. This CDR3 is built from 17 residues. CDR3 loop: CASSERASGGGAQTQYF. CDR3 nucleotides: TGTGCCAGCAGTGAAAGGGCAAGTGGCGGGGGGGCGCAGACCCAGTACTTC.

The chain is built from TRBV25-1 and TRBJ2-4, with D maybe TRBD1 (7 bases). CDR3 length: 15 amino acids. Looked up from germline, CDR1 is MGHDK and CDR2 is SYGVNS. Trimming left V 2 bases short and J 1 base short, with 9 bases between. The CDR3, as DNA: TGTGCCAGCAGTGAAGCGGGACAGGCCAAAAACATTCAGTACTTC. This translates into CASSEAGQAKNIQYF. Together with reference TRBV25-1 and TRBJ2-4, the CDR3 gives the full variable domain: EADIYQTPRYLVIGTGKKITLECSQTMGHDKMYWYQQDPGMELHLIHYSYGVNSTEKGDLSSESTVSRIRTEHFPLTLESARPSHTSQYLCASSEAGQAKNIQYFGAGTRLSVL.

The chain recombines TRBV11-2 with TRBJ1-4, with 8 bases matching TRBD1. This CDR3 comprises 15 residues. Unmatched junction bases numbered 3, after V lost 1 base and J lost 5 bases. Germline-derived CDR1 and CDR2 are SGHAT and FQNNGV. This chain's CDR3 is CASSLATGGNEKLFF. CDR3 nucleotide sequence: TGTGCCAGCAGCTTAGCTACAGGGGGGAATGAAAAACTGTTTTTT. The full variable domain, rest sourced from reference TRBV11-2 and TRBJ1-4, is EAGVAQSPRYKIIEKRQSVAFWCNPISGHATLYWYQQILGQGPKLLIQFQNNGVVDDSQLPKDRFSAERLKGVDSTLKIQPAKLEDSAVYLCASSLATGGNEKLFFGSGTQLSVL.

This clone occurred once. V gene TRBV11-2 combines with J gene TRBJ2-1; D uncertain. Per germline, CDR1 SGHAT and CDR2 FQNNGV. CDR3 length: 13 amino acids. With 5 bases removed from V and 13 bases from J, the gap between germline ends came to 18 bases. CDR3 sequence reads: CASSPALGHPQFF. CDR3 nucleotide sequence: TGTGCCAGCAGCCCCGCTCTCGGGCACCCTCAGTTCTTC. The complete variable domain, with remaining parts taken from reference TRBV11-2 and TRBJ2-1, reads EAGVAQSPRYKIIEKRQSVAFWCNPISGHATLYWYQQILGQGPKLLIQFQNNGVVDDSQLPKDRFSAERLKGVDSTLKIQPAKLEDSAVYLCASSPALGHPQFFGPGTRLTVL.

This clone was seen more than once but under ten times. The chain links TRBV19 to TRBJ1-5, with D maybe TRBD1 (6 bases). V was cut by 7 bases and J by 7 bases, with 17 bases left in between. This CDR3 has 14 residues. Germline values: CDR1 LNHDA, CDR2 SQIVND (reference sequence). This chain's CDR3 is CASNKQGGGQPQHF. The CDR3 DNA reads TGTGCCAGTAACAAACAGGGCGGGGGACAGCCCCAGCATTTT. Filled out from reference TRBV19 and TRBJ1-5, the complete variable domain reads DGGITQSPKYLFRKEGQNVTLSCEQNLNHDAMYWYRQDPGQGLRLIYYSQIVNDFQKGDIAEGYSVSREKKESFPLTVTSAQKNPTAFYLCASNKQGGGQPQHFGDGTRLSIL.

The V gene is TRBV5-8, the J gene TRBJ2-5; D is undetermined. Germline V lookup: CDR1 SGHTS, CDR2 YDEGEE. V was trimmed by 6 bases and J by 4 bases, leaving 10 bases between them. The CDR3 has 12 amino acids. The CDR3 here is CASTRLGETQYF. For the CDR3, the DNA is TGTGCCAGCACCCGCCTTGGAGAGACCCAGTACTTC.

The J gene is TRBJ1-6, the V gene TRBV6-2 or TRBV6-3; 10 bases are a match to TRBD1. This CDR3 is 15 amino acids long. CDR1 is MNHEY, CDR2 SVGEGT, per germline. V shed 6 bases and J 8 bases; nucleotides not matched to a gene: 7. The CDR3: CASSPTGGAYSPLHF. The CDR3 region has the DNA TGTGCCAGCAGCCCGACAGGGGGCGCCTATTCACCCCTCCACTTT.

The rearrangement joins TRBV19 to TRBJ2-1; D not resolved. Per the germline V gene, CDR1 is LNHDA and CDR2 is SQIVND (reference sequence). Trimming pared 3 bases from V and 3 bases from J, leaving 6 bases between. The CDR3 is made up of 13 amino acids. CDR3 DNA: TGTGCCAGTAGTATGGTGGGCTACAATGAGCAGTTCTTC. Its protein is CASSMVGYNEQFF.

The chain is built from TRBV11-2 and TRBJ1-6, with 7 nucleotides matching TRBD1. Looked up from germline, CDR1 is SGHAT and CDR2 is FQNNGV. The CDR3 covers 15 residues. Trimming cost V 8 bases and J 5 bases; bases outside gene matches: 9. As DNA, the CDR3 is TGTGCCAGCGGGAAGACAGGGCTGGATAATTCACCCCTCCACTTT. This sequence encodes CASGKTGLDNSPLHF.

A single count supports this clone. This chain connects TRBV12-3 or TRBV12-4 to TRBJ2-3; D uncertain. V was cut by 6 bases and J by 5 bases, with 12 bases left in between. The CDR3 consists of 13 residues. CDR3 region: CASSLSNLDTQYF. The CDR3 DNA reads TGTGCCAGCAGCCTTTCGAACCTAGATACGCAGTATTTT.

The rearrangement uses TRBV2 and TRBJ2-1; 7 bases match TRBD1. Germline CDR1 is SNHLY and CDR2 is FYNNEI. V lost 8 bases, J lost 12 bases, and 10 bases stayed unmatched. The CDR3 totals 12 residues. The CDR3 is CASRDSIGGQFF. The CDR3 region has the DNA TGTGCCAGCCGGGACAGTATAGGGGGGCAGTTCTTC.

CDR3 coding DNA: TGTGCCAGCTCACCATATTCGAAGGGGCAGCCCCAGCATTTT. Translation: CASSPYSKGQPQHF. The chain couples TRBV18 to TRBJ1-5, with D possibly TRBD1 on 5 matching bases. Trimming cost V 2 bases and J 7 bases, with 12 bases left between them. The CDR3 runs 14 residues. Germline V gene sequence: CDR1 KGHSH, CDR2 LQKENI.

V usage is TRBV3-1 (or the pseudogene TRBV3-2) and J usage is TRBJ2-7, with D maybe TRBD1 (5 bases). V gave up 0 bases and J gave up 1 base, with 10 bases separating them. This CDR3 has 15 residues. Germline V gene data show CDR1 as LGHDT and CDR2 as YNNKEL (reference sequence). The CDR3 spells CASSQDLPGSYEQYF. The CDR3 DNA sequence: TGTGCCAGCAGCCAAGATCTGCCAGGGTCCTACGAGCAGTACTTC.

This clone was seen just once. This chain links TRBV28 with TRBJ1-6; 8 nucleotides match TRBD1. Germline V CDR1 and CDR2: MDHEN, SYDVKM. V was pared by 0 bases and J by 9 bases, with 13 bases of the junction left unmatched. This CDR3 contains 18 residues. CDR3 nucleotides: TGTGCCAGCAGTTTATGGTATCCGGGCAGGGGGCGAAGTTCACCCCTCCACTTT. Its translation: CASSLWYPGRGRSSPLHF.

This clone occurred once. The rearrangement links TRBV7-2 to TRBJ2-7; 8 positions agree with TRBD1. V trimming: 6 bases; J trimming: 4 bases; junction bases outside the gene matches: 14. Germline CDR1 is SGHTA and CDR2 is FQGNSA. The CDR3 has 16 residues. CDR3 in amino acids: CASRPAGGRGRYEQYF. CDR3 sequence (DNA): TGTGCCAGCAGACCCGCCGGTGGCAGGGGGCGGTACGAGCAGTACTTC. Supplemented by reference TRBV7-2 and TRBJ2-7, the full variable domain reads GAGVSQSPSNKVTEKGKDVELRCDPISGHTALYWYRQSLGQGLEFLIYFQGNSAPDKSGLPSDRFSAERTGGSVSTLTIQRTQQEDSAVYLCASRPAGGRGRYEQYFGPGTRLTVT.